This TCR beta chain appears in the sequencing data of a study of regulatory T cells in long-lasting Graves disease. The time point was: persistent/refractory GD, antithyroid drugs over 5 years with positive TRAb. The authors made the TCR library using RNA they extracted from PBMCs. Construction of TCR beta libraries relied on iRepertoire HTBI primers and on Arm-PCR targeting CDR3 regions. One entry per CDR3 protein results from TCRdb running MiXCR on the multiplex PCR reads. The table shows about 660,000 distinct CDR3 sequences, with around 30% occurring only once. The CDR3 extends over 12 amino acids. Looked up from germline, CDR1 is GTSNPN and CDR2 is SVGIG (reference sequence). V was pared by 4 bases and J by 4 bases, with 10 bases between. General study points: The TCR repertoire of persistent Graves' patients was less diverse than that of newly diagnosed ones.

This clonotype came up once. Antigen specificity is unknown. This clonotype was obtained from a female donor with Graves disease. The chain has TRBV30 and TRBJ1-1; D unresolved. The starting material was peripheral blood mononuclear cells (PBMCs), obtained when the disease was refractory, from a patient treated with antithyroid drugs. DNA of the CDR3: TGTGCCTGGACAAGGGAGGTCACTGAAGCTTTCTTT. Translated: CAWTREVTEAFF.